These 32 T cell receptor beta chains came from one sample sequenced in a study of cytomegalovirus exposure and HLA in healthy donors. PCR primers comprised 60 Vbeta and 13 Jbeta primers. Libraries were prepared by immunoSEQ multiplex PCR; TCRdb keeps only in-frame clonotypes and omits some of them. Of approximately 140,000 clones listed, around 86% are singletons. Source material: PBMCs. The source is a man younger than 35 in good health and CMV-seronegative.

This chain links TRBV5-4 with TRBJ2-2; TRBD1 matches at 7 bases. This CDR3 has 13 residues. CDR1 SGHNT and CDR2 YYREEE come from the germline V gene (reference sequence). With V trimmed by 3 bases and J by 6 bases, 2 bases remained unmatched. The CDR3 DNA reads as TGTGCCAGCAGCTGGGACAGTTCCGGGGAGCTGTTTTTT. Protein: CASSWDSSGELFF.

CDR3 region: CATSRGNRYLNTEAFF. As DNA, the CDR3 is TGTGCCACCAGCAGAGGGAACAGGTATTTGAACACTGAAGCTTTCTTT. The chain uses TRBV15 and TRBJ1-1, with a weak D call TRBD1 (5 bases). V was cut by 1 base and J by 0 bases, with 12 bases left in between. The CDR3 has 16 amino acids. Germline CDR1 is LNHNV and CDR2 is YYDKDF (reference sequence).

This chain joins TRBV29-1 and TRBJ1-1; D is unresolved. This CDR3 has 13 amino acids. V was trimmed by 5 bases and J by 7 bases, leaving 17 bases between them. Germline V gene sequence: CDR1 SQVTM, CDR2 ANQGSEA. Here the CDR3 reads CSVHGQVGVEAFF. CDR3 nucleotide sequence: TGCAGCGTTCATGGGCAAGTGGGCGTTGAAGCTTTCTTT.

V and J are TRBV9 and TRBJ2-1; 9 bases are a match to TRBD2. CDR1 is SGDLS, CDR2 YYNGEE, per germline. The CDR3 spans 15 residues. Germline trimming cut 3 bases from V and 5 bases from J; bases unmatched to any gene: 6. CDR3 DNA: TGTGCCAGCAGCGCGAGCGGGGGGATCGACAATGAGCAGTTCTTC. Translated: CASSASGGIDNEQFF.

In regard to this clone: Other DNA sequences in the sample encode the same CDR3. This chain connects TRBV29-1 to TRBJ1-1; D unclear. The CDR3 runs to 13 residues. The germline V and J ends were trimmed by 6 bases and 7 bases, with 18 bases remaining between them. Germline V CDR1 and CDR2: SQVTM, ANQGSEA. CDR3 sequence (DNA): TGCAGCGTAAGGGAGGGTTTCCCCTATGAAGCTTTCTTT. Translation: CSVREGFPYEAFF. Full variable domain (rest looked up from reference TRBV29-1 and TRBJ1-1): SAVISQKPSRDICQRGTSLTIQCQVDSQVTMMFWYRQQPGQSLTLIATANQGSEATYESGFVIDKFPISRPNLTFSTLTVSNMSPEDSSIYLCSVREGFPYEAFFGQGTRLTVV.

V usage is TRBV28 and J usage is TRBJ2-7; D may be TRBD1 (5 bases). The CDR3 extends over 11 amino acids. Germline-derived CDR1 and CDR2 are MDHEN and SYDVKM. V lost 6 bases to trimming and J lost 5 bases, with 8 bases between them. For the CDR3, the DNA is TGTGCCAGCAGCTCAGGGAACGAGCAGTACTTC. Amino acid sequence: CASSSGNEQYF.

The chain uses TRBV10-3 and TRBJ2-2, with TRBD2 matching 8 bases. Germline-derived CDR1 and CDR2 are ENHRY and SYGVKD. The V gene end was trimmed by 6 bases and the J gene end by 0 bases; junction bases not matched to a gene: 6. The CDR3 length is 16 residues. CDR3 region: CAISPSGGTNTGELFF. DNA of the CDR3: TGTGCCATCAGCCCGAGCGGGGGCACGAACACCGGGGAGCTGTTTTTT.

CDR3 residues: CASSRRDSPNQPQHF. For the CDR3, the DNA is TGTGCCAGCAGTAGGAGGGACAGCCCAAATCAGCCCCAGCATTTT. This sequence joins TRBV27 and TRBJ1-5; 7 nucleotides line up with TRBD1. CDR3 length: 15 amino acids. Germline loops: CDR1 MNHEY, CDR2 SMNVEV (reference sequence). V was pared by 5 bases and J by 4 bases, with 8 bases of the junction left unmatched.

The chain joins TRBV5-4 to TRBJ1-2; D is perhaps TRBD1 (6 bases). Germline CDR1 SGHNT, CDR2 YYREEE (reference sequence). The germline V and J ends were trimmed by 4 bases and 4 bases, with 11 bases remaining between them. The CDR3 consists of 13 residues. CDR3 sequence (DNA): TGTGCCAGCAGCCCGACAGGTACCTATGGCTACACCTTC. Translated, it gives CASSPTGTYGYTF.

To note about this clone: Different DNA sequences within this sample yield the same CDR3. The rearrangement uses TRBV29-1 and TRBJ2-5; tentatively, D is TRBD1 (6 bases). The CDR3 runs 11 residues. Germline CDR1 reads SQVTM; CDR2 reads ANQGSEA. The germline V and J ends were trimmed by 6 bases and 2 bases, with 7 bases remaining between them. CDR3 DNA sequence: TGCAGCGTAGGACAGCAAGAGACCCAGTACTTC. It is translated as CSVGQQETQYF.

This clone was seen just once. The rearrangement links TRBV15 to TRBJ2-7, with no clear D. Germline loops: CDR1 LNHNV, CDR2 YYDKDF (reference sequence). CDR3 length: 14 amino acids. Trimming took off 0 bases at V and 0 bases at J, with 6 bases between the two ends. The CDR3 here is CATSRDGSSYEQYF. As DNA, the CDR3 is TGTGCCACCAGCAGAGATGGTAGCTCCTACGAGCAGTACTTC.

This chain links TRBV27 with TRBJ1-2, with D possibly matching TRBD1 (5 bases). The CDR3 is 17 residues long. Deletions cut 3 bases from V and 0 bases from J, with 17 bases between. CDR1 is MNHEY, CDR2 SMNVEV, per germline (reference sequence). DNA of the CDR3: TGTGCCAGCAGTTTCGTTCAGGGCGTCCGACCTAACTATGGCTACACCTTC. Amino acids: CASSFVQGVRPNYGYTF.

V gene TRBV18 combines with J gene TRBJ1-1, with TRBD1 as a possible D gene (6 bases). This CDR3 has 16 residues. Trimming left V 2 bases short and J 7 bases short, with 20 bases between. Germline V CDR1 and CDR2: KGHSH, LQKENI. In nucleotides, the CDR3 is TGTGCCAGCTCACCAAGTCTAAGGACAGTCGGCGATGAAGCTTTCTTT. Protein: CASSPSLRTVGDEAFF.

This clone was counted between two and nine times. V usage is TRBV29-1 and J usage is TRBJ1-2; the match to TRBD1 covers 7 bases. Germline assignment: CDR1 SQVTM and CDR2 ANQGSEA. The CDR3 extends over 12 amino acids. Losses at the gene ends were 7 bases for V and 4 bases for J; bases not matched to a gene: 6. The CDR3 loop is CSGGQEGYGYTF. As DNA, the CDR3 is TGCAGCGGAGGACAGGAGGGCTATGGCTACACCTTC.

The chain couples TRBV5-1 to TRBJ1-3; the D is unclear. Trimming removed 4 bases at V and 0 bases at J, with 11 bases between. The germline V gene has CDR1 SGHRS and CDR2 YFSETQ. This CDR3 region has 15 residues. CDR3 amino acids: CASSAVSNSGNTIYF. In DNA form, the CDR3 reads TGCGCCAGCAGCGCGGTCTCTAACTCTGGAAACACCATATATTTT.

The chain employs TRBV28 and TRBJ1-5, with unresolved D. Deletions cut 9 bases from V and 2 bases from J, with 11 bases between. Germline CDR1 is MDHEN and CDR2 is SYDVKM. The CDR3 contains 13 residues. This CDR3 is CASRRSGNQPQHF. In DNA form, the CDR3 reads TGTGCCAGTAGGCGGTCGGGCAATCAGCCCCAGCATTTT. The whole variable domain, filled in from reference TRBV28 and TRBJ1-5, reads DVKVTQSSRYLVKRTGEKVFLECVQDMDHENMFWYRQDPGLGLRLIYFSYDVKMKEKGDIPEGYSVSREKKERFSLILESASTNQTSMYLCASRRSGNQPQHFGDGTRLSIL.

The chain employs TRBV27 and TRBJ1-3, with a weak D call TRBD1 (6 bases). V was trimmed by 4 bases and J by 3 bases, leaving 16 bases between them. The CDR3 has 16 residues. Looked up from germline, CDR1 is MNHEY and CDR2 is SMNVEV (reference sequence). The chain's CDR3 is CASSSFRGLRGNTIYF. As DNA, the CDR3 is TGTGCCAGCAGTTCATTTAGGGGGTTGCGTGGAAACACCATATATTTT.

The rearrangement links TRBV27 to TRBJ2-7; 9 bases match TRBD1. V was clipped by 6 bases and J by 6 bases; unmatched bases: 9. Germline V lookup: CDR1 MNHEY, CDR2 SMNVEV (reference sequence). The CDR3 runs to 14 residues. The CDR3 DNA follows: TGTGCCAGCAGCCAGACAGGGGGAAATGGCGAGCAGTACTTC. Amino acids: CASSQTGGNGEQYF.

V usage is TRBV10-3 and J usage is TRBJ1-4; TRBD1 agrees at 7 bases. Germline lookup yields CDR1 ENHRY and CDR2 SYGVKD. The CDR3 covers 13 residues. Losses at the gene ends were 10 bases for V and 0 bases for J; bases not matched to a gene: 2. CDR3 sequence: CATGQATNEKLFF. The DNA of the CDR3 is TGTGCCACCGGACAGGCAACTAATGAAAAACTGTTTTTT.

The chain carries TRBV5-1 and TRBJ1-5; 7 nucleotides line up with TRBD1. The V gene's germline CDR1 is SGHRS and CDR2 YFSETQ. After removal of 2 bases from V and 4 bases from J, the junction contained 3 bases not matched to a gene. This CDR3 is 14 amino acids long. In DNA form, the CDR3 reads TGCGCCAGCAGCTTCGGGACAGTTAATCAGCCCCAGCATTTT. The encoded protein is CASSFGTVNQPQHF.

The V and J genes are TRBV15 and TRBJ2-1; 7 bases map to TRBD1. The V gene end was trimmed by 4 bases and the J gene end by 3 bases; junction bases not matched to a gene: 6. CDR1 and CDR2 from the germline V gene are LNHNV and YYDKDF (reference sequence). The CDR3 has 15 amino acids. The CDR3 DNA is TGTGCCACCAGCACCGGACAGGATTTCTACAATGAGCAGTTCTTC. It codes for CATSTGQDFYNEQFF.

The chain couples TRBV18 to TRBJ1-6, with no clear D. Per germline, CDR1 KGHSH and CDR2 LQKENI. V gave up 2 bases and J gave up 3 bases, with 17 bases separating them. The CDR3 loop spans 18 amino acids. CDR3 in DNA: TGTGCCAGCTCACCATCTCGAGGGTGGAAGCACTATAATTCACCCCTCCACTTT. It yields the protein CASSPSRGWKHYNSPLHF.

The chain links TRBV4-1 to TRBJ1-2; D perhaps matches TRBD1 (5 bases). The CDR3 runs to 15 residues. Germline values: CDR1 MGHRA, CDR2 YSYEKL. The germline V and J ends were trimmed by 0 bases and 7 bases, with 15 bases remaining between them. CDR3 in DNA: TGCGCCAGCAGCCAAGACCTTGGGAGGGGTCCTGGCTACACCTTC. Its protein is CASSQDLGRGPGYTF.

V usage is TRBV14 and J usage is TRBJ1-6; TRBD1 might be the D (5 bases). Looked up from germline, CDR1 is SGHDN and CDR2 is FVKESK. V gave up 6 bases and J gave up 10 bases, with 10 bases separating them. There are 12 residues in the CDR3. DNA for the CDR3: TGTGCCAGCAGTTTTCGGACATCACCCCTCCACTTT. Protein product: CASSFRTSPLHF.

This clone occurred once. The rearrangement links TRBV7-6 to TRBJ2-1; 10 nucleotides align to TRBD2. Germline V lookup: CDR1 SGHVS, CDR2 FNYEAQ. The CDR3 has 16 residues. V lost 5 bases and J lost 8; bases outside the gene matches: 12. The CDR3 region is CASSPGDGTSAYEQFF. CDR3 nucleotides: TGTGCCAGCAGCCCTGGGGACGGGACTAGCGCTTATGAGCAGTTCTTC. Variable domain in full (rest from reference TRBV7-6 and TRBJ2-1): GAGVSQSPRYKVTKRGQDVALRCDPISGHVSLYWYRQALGQGPEFLTYFNYEAQQDKSGLPNDRFSAERPEGSISTLTIQRTEQRDSAMYRCASSPGDGTSAYEQFFGPGTRLTVL.

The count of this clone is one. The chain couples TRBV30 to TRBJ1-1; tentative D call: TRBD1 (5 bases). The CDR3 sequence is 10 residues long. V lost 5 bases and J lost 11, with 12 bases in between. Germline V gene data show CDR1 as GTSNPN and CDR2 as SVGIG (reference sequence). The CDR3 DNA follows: TGTGCCTGGTCTCCGGGGGGGGCTTTCTTT. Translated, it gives CAWSPGGAFF.

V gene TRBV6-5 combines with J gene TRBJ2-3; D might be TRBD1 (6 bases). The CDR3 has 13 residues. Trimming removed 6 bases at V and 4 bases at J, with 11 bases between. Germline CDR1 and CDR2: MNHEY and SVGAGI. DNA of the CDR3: TGTGCCAGCAGACAAACAGGGCCAGATACGCAGTATTTT. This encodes CASRQTGPDTQYF.

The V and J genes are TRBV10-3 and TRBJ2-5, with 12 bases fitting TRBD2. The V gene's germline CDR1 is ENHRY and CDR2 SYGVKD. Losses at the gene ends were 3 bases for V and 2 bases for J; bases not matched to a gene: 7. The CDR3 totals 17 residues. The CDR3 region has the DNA TGTGCCATCAGTGATGGGTCTAGCGGGGGGGGTCAAGAGACCCAGTACTTC. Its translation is CAISDGSSGGGQETQYF.

CDR3 protein: CSVGGGGSYEQYF. CDR3 sequence (DNA): TGCAGCGTTGGGGGCGGGGGCTCCTACGAGCAGTACTTC. The rearrangement joins TRBV29-1 to TRBJ2-7; 7 positions agree with TRBD2. In germline, CDR1 is SQVTM, CDR2 ANQGSEA. The V gene end was trimmed by 4 bases and the J gene end by 0 bases; junction bases not matched to a gene: 3. The CDR3 runs 13 residues.

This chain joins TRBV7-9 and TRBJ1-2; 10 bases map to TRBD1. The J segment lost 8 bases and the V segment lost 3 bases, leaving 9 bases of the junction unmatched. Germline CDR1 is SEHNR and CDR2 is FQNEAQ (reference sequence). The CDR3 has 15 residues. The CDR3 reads CASSFPPGTGEGYTF. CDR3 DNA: TGTGCCAGCAGCTTCCCCCCCGGGACAGGGGAAGGCTACACCTTC.

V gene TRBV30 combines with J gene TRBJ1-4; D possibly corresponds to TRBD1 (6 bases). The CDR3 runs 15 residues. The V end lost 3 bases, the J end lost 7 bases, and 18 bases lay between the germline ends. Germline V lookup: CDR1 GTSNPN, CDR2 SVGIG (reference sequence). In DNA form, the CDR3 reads TGTGCCTGGAGGCAGGGACAAGGTGACGCTGAAAAACTGTTTTTT. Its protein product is CAWRQGQGDAEKLFF.

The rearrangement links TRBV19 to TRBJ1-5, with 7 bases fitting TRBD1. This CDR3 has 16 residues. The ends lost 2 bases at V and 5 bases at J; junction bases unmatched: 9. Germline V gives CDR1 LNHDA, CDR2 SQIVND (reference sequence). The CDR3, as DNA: TGTGCCAGTAGTATATGGGTAACAGGGGAGGATCAGCCCCAGCATTTT. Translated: CASSIWVTGEDQPQHF.